This is a list of T cell receptor beta chains from one sample in a study of long-term antiretroviral therapy in people with HIV. The data were produced by immunoSEQ multiplex PCR, yet TCRdb's version contains in-frame clones alone and is incomplete. The table lists fewer than 20,000 clones, 70% to 90% of them singletons. Sequences were derived from unsorted PBMCs, sampled 0.6 years after starting antiretroviral therapy. These receptors were collected from a woman younger than 30 with HIV. CDR3s include the opening cysteine and the closing phenylalanine or tryptophan. A D gene is named only where the DNA matches it firmly. A row's size may be missing; if present it is once, few, many or a size class.

D gene: NA; J gene: TRBJ1-2; V gene: TRBV28; clone size: NA; CDR3 protein: CASSPTLHGYTF; CDR3 DNA: TGTGCCAGCAGTCCGACACTTCATGGCTACACCTTC
D gene: TRBD1; J gene: TRBJ1-3; V gene: TRBV18; clone size: NA; CDR3 protein: CASAEDRGLGNTIYF; CDR3 DNA: TGTGCCAGCGCAGAGGACAGGGGACTTGGAAACACCATATATTTT
D gene: NA; J gene: TRBJ1-5; V gene: TRBV5-1; clone size: few; CDR3 protein: CASSLEGLSNQPQHF; CDR3 DNA: TGCGCCAGCAGCTTGGAGGGCTTAAGCAATCAGCCCCAGCATTTT
D gene: NA; J gene: TRBJ1-2; V gene: TRBV6-1; clone size: NA; CDR3 protein: CASTVLAGQNYGYTF; CDR3 DNA: TGTGCCAGCACCGTTTTAGCCGGTCAGAACTATGGCTACACCTTC
D gene: NA; J gene: TRBJ2-7; V gene: TRBV9; clone size: NA; CDR3 protein: CASSVDGNEQYF; CDR3 DNA: TGTGCCAGCAGCGTGGATGGAAACGAGCAGTACTTC
D gene: NA; J gene: TRBJ2-3; V gene: TRBV19; clone size: NA; CDR3 protein: CASSAPVGTQYF; CDR3 DNA: TGTGCCAGTAGTGCCCCAGTGGGAACGCAGTATTTT
D gene: TRBD1; J gene: TRBJ2-6; V gene: TRBV29-1; clone size: once; CDR3 protein: CSVETGLVGANVLTF; CDR3 DNA: TGCAGCGTTGAGACAGGGTTGGTTGGGGCCAACGTCCTGACTTTC
D gene: NA; J gene: TRBJ1-1; V gene: TRBV27; clone size: few; CDR3 protein: CASSLTGTNTEAFF; CDR3 DNA: TGTGCCAGCAGTTTGACGGGGACGAACACTGAAGCTTTCTTT
D gene: TRBD1; J gene: TRBJ2-7; V gene: TRBV6-6; clone size: NA; CDR3 protein: CASSYPTGGVRTQYF; CDR3 DNA: TGTGCCAGCAGTTACCCGACAGGGGGCGTTAGGACGCAGTACTTC
D gene: NA; J gene: TRBJ1-1; V gene: TRBV10-3; clone size: NA; CDR3 protein: CAISPDRGRGTEAFF; CDR3 DNA: TGTGCCATCAGTCCAGACCGGGGCCGAGGCACTGAAGCTTTCTTT
D gene: TRBD2; J gene: TRBJ2-7; V gene: TRBV4-1; clone size: NA; CDR3 protein: CASSQDGSGLARYEQYF; CDR3 DNA: TGCGCCAGCAGCCAAGATGGATCCGGACTAGCCCGGTACGAGCAGTACTTC
D gene: TRBD2; J gene: TRBJ2-3; V gene: TRBV7-6; clone size: NA; CDR3 protein: CASSLGWLAGVTHTDTQYF; CDR3 DNA: TGTGCCAGCAGCTTAGGTTGGTTAGCGGGAGTTACCCACACAGATACGCAGTATTTT
D gene: NA; J gene: TRBJ1-1; V gene: TRBV5-1; clone size: NA; CDR3 protein: CASSEETGLNTEAFF; CDR3 DNA: TGCGCCAGCAGCGAAGAAACAGGGCTTAACACTGAAGCTTTCTTT
D gene: NA; J gene: TRBJ1-3; V gene: TRBV4-1; clone size: NA; CDR3 protein: CASSQDSIQIFSGNTIYF; CDR3 DNA: TGCGCCAGCAGCCAAGATTCCATACAGATCTTCTCTGGAAACACCATATATTTT
D gene: NA; J gene: TRBJ1-1; V gene: TRBV7-3; clone size: NA; CDR3 protein: CASSLNSPGGNTEAFF; CDR3 DNA: TGTGCCAGCAGCTTAAATTCCCCCGGGGGGAACACTGAAGCTTTCTTT
D gene: NA; J gene: TRBJ1-4; V gene: TRBV7-2; clone size: NA; CDR3 protein: CASSLDGAGYGEKLFF; CDR3 DNA: TGTGCCAGCAGCTTAGACGGGGCGGGTTATGGTGAAAAACTGTTTTTT
D gene: TRBD2; J gene: TRBJ2-1; V gene: TRBV4-2; clone size: NA; CDR3 protein: CASSPELGRGNNEQFF; CDR3 DNA: TGTGCCAGCAGCCCGGAACTGGGGCGGGGGAACAATGAGCAGTTCTTC
D gene: TRBD2; J gene: TRBJ2-1; V gene: TRBV5-6; clone size: NA; CDR3 protein: CASSPERGGNEQFF; CDR3 DNA: TGTGCCAGCAGCCCAGAGCGGGGCGGGAATGAGCAGTTCTTC
D gene: NA; J gene: TRBJ2-2; V gene: TRBV10-3; clone size: NA; CDR3 protein: CAISELGGMNTGELFF; CDR3 DNA: TGTGCCATCAGTGAGCTAGGCGGGATGAACACCGGGGAGCTGTTTTTT
D gene: NA; J gene: TRBJ2-5; V gene: TRBV11-2; clone size: NA; CDR3 protein: CASTAQERKQETQYF; CDR3 DNA: TGTGCCAGCACGGCGCAGGAGAGAAAACAAGAGACCCAGTACTTC
D gene: TRBD2; J gene: TRBJ2-3; V gene: TRBV28; clone size: NA; CDR3 protein: CASIRTPGLEPDTQYF; CDR3 DNA: TGTGCCAGCATAAGAACCCCGGGACTAGAACCAGATACGCAGTATTTT
D gene: NA; J gene: TRBJ2-7; V gene: TRBV7-2; clone size: NA; CDR3 protein: CASGIYYSYEQYF; CDR3 DNA: TGTGCCAGCGGAATCTACTACTCCTACGAGCAGTACTTC
D gene: NA; J gene: TRBJ1-2; V gene: TRBV19; clone size: NA; CDR3 protein: CASSSPTWGRTPYGYTF; CDR3 DNA: TGTGCCAGTAGTTCACCCACCTGGGGTCGGACCCCCTATGGCTACACCTTC
D gene: NA; J gene: TRBJ1-3; V gene: TRBV6-6; clone size: medium-sized; CDR3 protein: CASSYSRGVGNTIYF; CDR3 DNA: TGTGCCAGCAGTTACTCGCGTGGGGTAGGAAACACCATATATTTT
D gene: NA; J gene: TRBJ2-1; V gene: TRBV7-9; clone size: NA; CDR3 protein: CASQLFRGQFF; CDR3 DNA: TGTGCCAGCCAGCTGTTTCGGGGGCAGTTCTTC
D gene: TRBD2; J gene: TRBJ2-1; V gene: TRBV27; clone size: NA; CDR3 protein: CASSLASGYNEQFF; CDR3 DNA: TGTGCCAGCAGTTTGGCTAGCGGCTACAATGAGCAGTTCTTC
D gene: TRBD1; J gene: TRBJ1-2; V gene: TRBV28; clone size: NA; CDR3 protein: CASRTGTGGKYGYTF; CDR3 DNA: TGTGCCAGCAGAACGGGGACAGGGGGAAAGTATGGCTACACCTTC
D gene: TRBD2; J gene: TRBJ2-3; V gene: TRBV14; clone size: NA; CDR3 protein: CASSRLADADTQYF; CDR3 DNA: TGTGCCAGCAGCCGGCTAGCGGACGCAGATACGCAGTATTTT
D gene: TRBD2; J gene: TRBJ2-2; V gene: TRBV19; clone size: NA; CDR3 protein: CASSRGVGELFF; CDR3 DNA: TGTGCCAGTAGTCGGGGGGTCGGGGAGCTGTTTTTT
D gene: NA; J gene: TRBJ2-2; V gene: TRBV28; clone size: NA; CDR3 protein: CASSLKSFAGELFF; CDR3 DNA: TGTGCCAGCAGTTTAAAAAGTTTCGCCGGGGAGCTGTTTTTT
D gene: NA; J gene: TRBJ1-4; V gene: TRBV5-1; clone size: NA; CDR3 protein: CASSLAPREKLFF; CDR3 DNA: TGCGCCAGCAGCTTGGCCCCGCGGGAAAAACTGTTTTTT
D gene: TRBD1; J gene: TRBJ2-3; V gene: TRBV29-1; clone size: once; CDR3 protein: CSALTGATDTQYF; CDR3 DNA: TGCAGCGCCCTTACAGGGGCCACAGATACGCAGTATTTT
D gene: NA; J gene: TRBJ2-1; V gene: TRBV11-3; clone size: NA; CDR3 protein: CASSAGGGRTYNEQFF; CDR3 DNA: TGTGCCAGCAGCGCCGGTGGGGGTAGGACCTACAATGAGCAGTTCTTC
D gene: TRBD1; J gene: TRBJ1-2; V gene: TRBV4-1; clone size: few; CDR3 protein: CASSQDDRGDRINYGYTF; CDR3 DNA: TGCGCCAGCAGCCAGGACGACAGGGGGGATCGGATTAACTATGGCTACACCTTC
D gene: NA; J gene: TRBJ2-2; V gene: TRBV9; clone size: NA; CDR3 protein: CASSVVTGELFF; CDR3 DNA: TGTGCCAGCAGCGTAGTCACCGGGGAGCTGTTTTTT
D gene: NA; J gene: TRBJ2-7; V gene: TRBV18; clone size: NA; CDR3 protein: CASSPDLPGYEQYF; CDR3 DNA: TGTGCCAGCTCACCAGACCTCCCGGGGTACGAGCAGTACTTC
D gene: NA; J gene: TRBJ1-1; V gene: TRBV28; clone size: NA; CDR3 protein: CASTLSTSEAFF; CDR3 DNA: TGTGCCAGCACCTTATCCACATCTGAAGCTTTCTTT
D gene: NA; J gene: TRBJ1-1; V gene: TRBV28; clone size: NA; CDR3 protein: CASSLTRVTEAFF; CDR3 DNA: TGTGCCAGCAGTTTAACCAGGGTCACTGAAGCTTTCTTT
D gene: NA; J gene: TRBJ2-2; V gene: TRBV28; clone size: once; CDR3 protein: CASSMSQGLNGELFF; CDR3 DNA: TGTGCCAGCAGTATGTCCCAGGGTTTAAACGGGGAGCTGTTTTTT
D gene: TRBD1; J gene: TRBJ1-4; V gene: TRBV7-8; clone size: NA; CDR3 protein: CASSLGQGVTNEKLFF; CDR3 DNA: TGTGCCAGCAGCTTAGGACAGGGTGTAACTAATGAAAAACTGTTTTTT
D gene: NA; J gene: TRBJ1-1; V gene: TRBV27; clone size: NA; CDR3 protein: CASSSGRREAFF; CDR3 DNA: TGTGCCAGCAGTTCAGGACGGCGTGAAGCTTTCTTT
D gene: NA; J gene: TRBJ2-7; V gene: TRBV20-1; clone size: once; CDR3 protein: CSARSMSEQYF; CDR3 DNA: TGCAGTGCTAGGTCCATGTCCGAGCAGTACTTC
D gene: NA; J gene: TRBJ1-1; V gene: TRBV19; clone size: NA; CDR3 protein: CASTPWGNTEAFF; CDR3 DNA: TGTGCCAGTACCCCCTGGGGGAACACTGAAGCTTTCTTT
D gene: NA; J gene: TRBJ2-2; V gene: TRBV4-3; clone size: once; CDR3 protein: CASSYRGPGTGELFF; CDR3 DNA: TGCGCCAGCAGCTACCGTGGCCCGGGCACCGGGGAGCTGTTTTTT
D gene: NA; J gene: TRBJ2-5; V gene: TRBV5-4; clone size: NA; CDR3 protein: CASSLDRRGETQYF; CDR3 DNA: TGTGCCAGCAGCTTGGACAGGAGGGGGGAGACCCAGTACTTC